This T cell receptor beta chain came from a study of T cell responses to AZD1222 COVID-19 vaccine. Regarding the study as a whole: Among the donors, most were white British and more were female, and clonal diversity was possibly underestimated.

V gave up 2 bases and J gave up 6 bases; unmatched junction bases: 12. The V gene's germline CDR1 is ENHRY and CDR2 SYGVKD. This CDR3 contains 16 residues. Only in-frame clones appear in the TCRdb table, and some are missing; sequencing was by immunoSEQ multiplex PCR. The sample carries 130,000 or so clones, 90% recorded once. In the case of this clone: Its antigen is still unknown.

This clonotype was sampled from an adult in good health. The starting material was peripheral blood, obtained on day 0 of AZD1222 vaccination. The chain carries TRBV10-3 and TRBJ2-7, with 8 bases fitting TRBD2. The CDR3 protein is CAISEGHSGMGGEQYF. The CDR3 coding sequence is TGTGCCATCAGTGAGGGACATAGCGGGATGGGCGGCGAGCAGTACTTC.